A selection of T cell receptor beta chains follows, all from one sample in a study of blood T cells in healthy people across ages. TCRdb redid the calling of the 5' RACE reads with MiXCR, one entry per CDR3 protein. The top ten hold under 30% of the sample, which has roughly 730,000 distinct CDR3 sequences, roughly three fifths seen once. Sample: blood. All receptors derive from a man aged 40-55 years in good health. The CDR3 runs from the conserved cysteine through the conserved F or W. The D gene is left open where the match is weak. Size values are once, few and many counts, or a class for expanded clones, and some rows have none.

TRBV7-3	NA	NA	15	TRBJ2-7	TGTGCCAGCAGCTTAGAGGGGGGCCCCCAGTATGAGCAGTACTTC	CASSLEGGPQYEQYF
TRBV28	NA	TRBD1	15	TRBJ2-1	TGTGCCAGCAGTTTGGGGGACAGGGTGGAAAATGAGCAGTTCTTC	CASSLGDRVENEQFF
TRBV5-1	NA	NA	14	TRBJ2-2	TGCGCCAGCAGCTTGAGGAGGTCTTCCGGGGAGCTGTTTTTT	CASSLRRSSGELFF
TRBV27	NA	TRBD1	13	TRBJ1-1	TGTGCCACTTCGGTGGGACAGGGATCTGAAGCTTTCTTT	CATSVGQGSEAFF
TRBV5-1	NA	NA	17	TRBJ2-1	TGCGCCAGCAAGGTGTCCAGAACCACTTTATCGTACAATGAGCAGTTCTTC	CASKVSRTTLSYNEQFF
TRBV27	NA	NA	16	TRBJ1-5	TGTGCCAGCAGTCGGGGGAAGGGAGGGAGCAATCAGCCCCAGCATTTT	CASSRGKGGSNQPQHF
TRBV3-1	NA	NA	12	TRBJ2-1	TGTGCCAGCAGCGGCCGGGACTTGGGGCAGTTCTTC	CASSGRDLGQFF
TRBV28	NA	NA	15	TRBJ1-2	TGTGCCACCTCGGAGAGACAGGCTTGGGACTATGGCTACACCTTC	CATSERQAWDYGYTF
TRBV15	NA	NA	12	TRBJ2-3	TGTGCCACCAGCAGAGATTTGGCAGTACAGTATTTT	CATSRDLAVQYF
TRBV7-2	NA	TRBD2	15	TRBJ2-5	TGTGCCAGCAGCAAGGAAGCGGGAGCGGGCGAGACCCAGTACTTC	CASSKEAGAGETQYF
TRBV27	NA	NA	13	TRBJ1-1	TGTGCCAGCAGTTTAATCGGACAGACAGAAGCTTTCTTT	CASSLIGQTEAFF
TRBV9	NA	TRBD1	14	TRBJ1-2	TGTGCCAGCAGCGGGACAGGGTCGGGCTATGGCTACACCTTC	CASSGTGSGYGYTF
TRBV6-1	NA	NA	13	TRBJ1-1	TGTGCCAGCAGTGAAAACTGGGGCACTGAAGCTTTCTTT	CASSENWGTEAFF
TRBV20-1	NA	TRBD2	15	TRBJ2-1	TGCAGTGCTAGTGGTTGGGGGGAGGGCCAGAATGAGCAGTTCTTC	CSASGWGEGQNEQFF
TRBV28	NA	NA	15	TRBJ2-7	TGTGCCAGCAGCCGGTGGGGCAGGGGCGACTACGAGCAGTACTTC	CASSRWGRGDYEQYF
TRBV29-1	NA	TRBD1	15	TRBJ2-4	TGCAGCGTAGGGGACAGTACGGGGGCCAAAAACATTCAGTACTTC	CSVGDSTGAKNIQYF
TRBV7-9	NA	NA	15	TRBJ2-5	TGTACCAGCAGCTCCCCCCCGGGGCCCCAAGAGACCCAGTACTTC	CTSSSPPGPQETQYF
TRBV20-1	NA	NA	16	TRBJ2-3	TGCAGTGCTAGAGCCCCCGGCAGGGCTCTCACAGATACGCAGTATTTT	CSARAPGRALTDTQYF
TRBV7-2	many	NA	13	TRBJ1-2	TGTGCCAGCAGCTTAGCGTTCGGTCGGGGCTACACCTTC	CASSLAFGRGYTF
TRBV28	NA	TRBD2	16	TRBJ2-7	TGTGCCAGCAACCCCCGGGGACTAGCGGGGGGCAATGAGCAGTACTTC	CASNPRGLAGGNEQYF
TRBV2	NA	NA	14	TRBJ2-1	TGTGCCAGCACAGGTACAAGCTCCTACAATGAGCAGTTCTTC	CASTGTSSYNEQFF
TRBV7-9	NA	NA	12	TRBJ1-5	TGTGCCAGCAGCCCCCCGGATCAGCCCCAGCATTTT	CASSPPDQPQHF
TRBV7-2	NA	NA	13	TRBJ2-3	TGTGCCAGCAGCGGATTCGGGGCGAATACGCAGTATTTT	CASSGFGANTQYF